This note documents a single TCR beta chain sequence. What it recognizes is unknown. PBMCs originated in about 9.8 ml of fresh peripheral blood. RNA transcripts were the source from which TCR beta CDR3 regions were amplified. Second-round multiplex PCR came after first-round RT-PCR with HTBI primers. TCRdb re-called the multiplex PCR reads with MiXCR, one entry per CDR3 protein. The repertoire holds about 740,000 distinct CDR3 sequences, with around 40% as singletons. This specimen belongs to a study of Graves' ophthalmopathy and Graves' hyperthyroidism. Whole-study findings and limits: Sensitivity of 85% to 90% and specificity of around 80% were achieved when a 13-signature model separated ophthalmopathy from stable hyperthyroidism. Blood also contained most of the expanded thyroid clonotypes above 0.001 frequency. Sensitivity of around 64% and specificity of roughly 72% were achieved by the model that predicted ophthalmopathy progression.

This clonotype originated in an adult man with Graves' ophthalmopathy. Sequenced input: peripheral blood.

This CDR3 reads CASSPMGAGDLETQYF. The CDR3 coding sequence is TGTGCCAGCAGTCCCATGGGGGCGGGAGACCTAGAGACCCAGTACTTC. The chain links TRBV14 to TRBJ2-5; TRBD2 is a possible D gene (7 bases). Germline V CDR1 and CDR2: SGHDN, FVKESK. V shed 6 bases and J shed 4 bases, with 21 bases lying between them. This CDR3 is built from 16 residues.